This TCR beta chain derives from a study of early T cells in non-severe SARS-CoV-2 infection. Study at large: From unsorted whole blood, bulk RNA was sequenced, and the chains remained unpaired. Study-level points and caveats: Reliance on VDJdb matching favored anti-spike CD8 responses; private and CD4 specificities were missed.

As concerns this clonotype: Its antigen remains unidentified.

There are 14 residues in the CDR3. V was shortened by 4 bases and J by 6 bases, with 13 bases between the two germline ends. Germline V gene data show CDR1 as MNHEY and CDR2 as SMNVEV (reference sequence). Tagging with unique molecular identifiers was applied to individual cDNA molecules. One entry per CDR3 protein, called by TCRdb with MiXCR from the 5' RACE reads. The data contain about 50,000 distinct CDR3 sequences, approximately 8% of them singletons. The sample taken for sequencing was whole blood. The clonotype comes from an adult who was a healthcare worker with PCR-confirmed SARS-CoV-2 infection or an uninfected control (not recorded which). The chain employs TRBV27 and TRBJ1-5; possible D gene TRBD1, 6 bases. The CDR3 protein is CASSSQGEGQPQHF. CDR3 sequence (DNA): TGTGCCAGCAGTTCACAGGGAGAGGGTCAGCCCCAGCATTTT.